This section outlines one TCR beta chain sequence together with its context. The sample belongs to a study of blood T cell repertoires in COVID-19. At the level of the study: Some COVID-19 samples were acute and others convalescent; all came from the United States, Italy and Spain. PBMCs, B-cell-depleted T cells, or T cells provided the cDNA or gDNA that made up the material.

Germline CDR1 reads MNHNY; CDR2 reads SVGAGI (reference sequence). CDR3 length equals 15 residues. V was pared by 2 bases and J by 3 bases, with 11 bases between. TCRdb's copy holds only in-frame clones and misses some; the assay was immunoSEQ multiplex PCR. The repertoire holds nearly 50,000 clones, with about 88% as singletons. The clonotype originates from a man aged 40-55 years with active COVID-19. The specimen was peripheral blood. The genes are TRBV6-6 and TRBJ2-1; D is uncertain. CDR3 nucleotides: TGTGCCAGCAGTTACGGCGCTAGTCTCTACAATGAGCAGTTCTTC. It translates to CASSYGASLYNEQFF.